This TCR beta chain was sequenced in a study of blood T cell repertoires in COVID-19. Repertoires were generated with immunoSEQ multiplex PCR, while TCRdb's copy carries only in-frame clones and drops some. The repertoire holds 100,000 to 150,000 clones, with over 60% as singletons. V was clipped by 5 bases and J by 3 bases, with 11 bases between them. CDR3 length: 14 amino acids. In germline, CDR1 is SGHTA, CDR2 FQGNSA. This receptor was taken from a woman in her 70s with acute or convalescent COVID-19. The specimen sequenced was peripheral blood. The chain uses TRBV7-2 and TRBJ2-1; D is possibly TRBD2 (5 bases). CDR3 coding DNA: TGTGCCAGCAGCCCCACCCGGGACTACAATGAGCAGTTCTTC. Its protein is CASSPTRDYNEQFF.